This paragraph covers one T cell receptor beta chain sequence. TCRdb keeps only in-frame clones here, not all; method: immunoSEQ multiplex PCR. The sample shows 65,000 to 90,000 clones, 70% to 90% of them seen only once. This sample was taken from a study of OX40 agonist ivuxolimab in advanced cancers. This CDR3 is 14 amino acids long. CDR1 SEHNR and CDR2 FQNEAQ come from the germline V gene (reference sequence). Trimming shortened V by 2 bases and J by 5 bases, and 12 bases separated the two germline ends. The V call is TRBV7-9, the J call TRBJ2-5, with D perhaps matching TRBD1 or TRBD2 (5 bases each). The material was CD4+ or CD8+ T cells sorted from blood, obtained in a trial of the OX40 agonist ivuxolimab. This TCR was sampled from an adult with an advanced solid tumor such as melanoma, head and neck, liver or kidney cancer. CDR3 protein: CASSLMTGTETQYF. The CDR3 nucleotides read TGTGCCAGCAGCTTAATGACGGGGACGGAGACCCAGTACTTC.